This is a list of T cell receptor beta chains from one sample in a study of T cell changes during pregnancy in multiple sclerosis. Using immunoSEQ multiplex PCR, the repertoire was profiled, and TCRdb retains in-frame clones only, with some absent. Of about 87,000 clones in the sample, about 94% are singletons; the top ten hold about 1.3%. This sample comprised peripheral blood, obtained in the third trimester of pregnancy. The receptors here all came from a female donor in good health, enrolled as a control in a pregnancy study. CDR3s include the opening cysteine and the closing phenylalanine or tryptophan. The D gene is left open where the match is weak. Rows may omit the clone size; those that give it use once, few, many or a size class.

clone size,J gene,D gene,CDR3 length,V gene,CDR3 protein,CDR3 DNA
NA,TRBJ2-2,NA,13,TRBV27,CASSLSSTGELFF,TGTGCCAGCAGTTTATCGAGTACCGGGGAGCTGTTTTTT
NA,TRBJ2-1,TRBD2,16,TRBV28,CASSYRTSLPYNEQFF,TGTGCCAGCAGTTATAGGACTAGCCTTCCCTACAATGAGCAGTTCTTC
once,TRBJ1-5,TRBD1,14,TRBV28,CASSFNRGPQPQHF,TGTGCCAGCAGTTTCAACAGGGGGCCTCAGCCCCAGCATTTT
NA,TRBJ2-1,TRBD2,15,TRBV5-1,CASSLGLASYNEQFF,TGCGCCAGCAGCCTAGGACTAGCATCTTACAATGAGCAGTTCTTC
NA,TRBJ2-7,NA,17,TRBV5-1,CASNKGHGIAQAYEQYF,TGCGCCAGCAATAAGGGACACGGAATAGCGCAAGCCTACGAGCAGTACTTC
NA,TRBJ1-2,NA,17,TRBV4-1,CASSPLLKPGTIYGYTF,TGCGCCAGCAGCCCCCTTCTAAAGCCCGGGACAATCTATGGCTACACCTTC
NA,TRBJ1-5,NA,13,TRBV5-1,CASSLNINQPQHF,TGCGCCAGCAGCTTAAACATCAATCAGCCCCAGCATTTT
NA,TRBJ2-3,TRBD2,15,TRBV27,CASSYGLAAVDTQYF,TGTGCCAGCAGTTACGGACTAGCGGCAGTAGATACGCAGTATTTT
NA,TRBJ1-3,NA,15,TRBV18,CASSRRRDSGNTIYF,TGTGCCAGCTCACGACGGAGAGACTCTGGAAACACCATATATTTT
many,TRBJ2-1,NA,15,TRBV6-4,CASSDSEGTYNEQFF,TGTGCCAGCAGTGACTCGGAGGGGACCTACAATGAGCAGTTCTTC
NA,TRBJ1-5,NA,13,TRBV28,CASNTRVNQPQHF,TGTGCCAGCAATACACGGGTCAATCAGCCCCAGCATTTT
NA,TRBJ2-7,NA,13,TRBV7-9,CASSFQASYEQYF,TGTGCCAGCAGCTTTCAGGCCAGCTACGAGCAGTACTTC
NA,TRBJ2-3,TRBD2,16,TRBV5-1,CASSPIGGRGTDTQYF,TGCGCCAGCAGCCCGATAGGCGGGAGAGGCACAGATACGCAGTATTTT
NA,TRBJ2-7,TRBD1,14,TRBV19,CASSLRQGPYEQYF,TGTGCCAGTAGCCTAAGACAGGGTCCCTACGAGCAGTACTTC
NA,TRBJ2-7,NA,15,TRBV2,CASSEEAGGSYEQYF,TGTGCCAGCAGTGAAGAGGCAGGGGGGTCCTACGAGCAGTACTTC
NA,TRBJ1-1,NA,14,TRBV5-4,CASSLGEGDTEAFF,TGTGCCAGCAGCTTGGGAGAGGGTGACACTGAAGCTTTCTTT
NA,TRBJ2-2,TRBD2,15,TRBV25-1,CASRTAGVGTGELFF,TGTGCCAGCAGGACAGCGGGAGTGGGCACCGGGGAGCTGTTTTTT
NA,TRBJ2-1,TRBD2,15,TRBV5-1,CASSLELAGHNEQFF,TGCGCCAGCAGCTTGGAACTAGCGGGGCACAATGAGCAGTTCTTC
NA,TRBJ1-1,NA,15,TRBV6-1,CASKVTGVVGTEAFF,TGTGCCAGCAAAGTAACAGGTGTTGTGGGAACTGAAGCTTTCTTT
NA,TRBJ2-6,NA,15,TRBV7-8,CASSLRYSGANVLTF,TGTGCCAGCAGCTTGAGATACTCTGGGGCCAACGTCCTGACTTTC
NA,TRBJ1-4,NA,16,TRBV5-6,CASSFFLRQHNEKLFF,TGTGCCAGCAGCTTCTTCCTGAGACAGCATAATGAAAAACTGTTTTTT
NA,TRBJ2-1,NA,16,TRBV5-1,CASSTKTASSYNEQFF,TGCGCCAGCAGCACCAAGACAGCGAGCTCCTACAATGAGCAGTTCTTC
NA,TRBJ1-2,NA,14,TRBV6-5,CASRRDGTNYGYTF,TGTGCCAGCAGACGGGATGGGACTAACTATGGCTACACCTTC
NA,TRBJ2-3,NA,15,TRBV11-3,CASSLDGQSTDTQYF,TGTGCCAGCAGCTTAGACGGACAGAGCACAGATACGCAGTATTTT
NA,TRBJ2-5,TRBD2,14,TRBV28,CASSLRRGGETQYF,TGTGCCAGCAGTTTACGGCGGGGGGGAGAGACCCAGTACTTC
medium-sized,TRBJ1-1,NA,12,TRBV30,CAWSDRNTEAFF,TGTGCCTGGAGTGATAGGAACACTGAAGCTTTCTTT
NA,TRBJ2-5,TRBD2,15,TRBV5-5,CASSTRLAGLQTQYF,TGTGCCAGCAGCACCAGACTAGCGGGTCTTCAGACCCAGTACTTC
few,TRBJ1-1,NA,13,TRBV2,CASSGQLNTEAFF,TGTGCCAGCAGTGGACAGTTGAACACTGAAGCTTTCTTT
NA,TRBJ2-5,NA,14,TRBV19,CASSIQDNQETQYF,TGTGCCAGTAGTATTCAAGACAACCAAGAGACCCAGTACTTC
NA,TRBJ2-3,NA,17,TRBV11-2,CASSERPWGGTTDTQYF,TGTGCCAGCTCCGAAAGGCCTTGGGGCGGGACCACAGATACGCAGTATTTT
NA,TRBJ1-1,TRBD1,15,TRBV2,CASSEIRTGGLEAFF,TGTGCCAGCAGTGAAATCCGGACAGGGGGTCTCGAAGCTTTCTTT
NA,TRBJ2-6,TRBD2,20,TRBV2,CASSERLRLAGYSGANVLTF,TGTGCCAGCAGTGAAAGATTAAGGCTAGCGGGATACTCTGGGGCCAACGTCCTGACTTTC
NA,TRBJ2-5,TRBD2,18,TRBV5-1,CASSLAPAGTQYQETQYF,TGCGCCAGCAGCTTGGCCCCAGCGGGAACTCAGTACCAAGAGACCCAGTACTTC
NA,TRBJ1-2,NA,15,TRBV18,CASSPPTTGSNGYTF,TGTGCCAGCTCACCACCCACTACAGGTTCGAATGGCTACACCTTC
NA,TRBJ2-1,TRBD2,16,TRBV5-1,CASSSVAGAAYNEQFF,TGCGCCAGCAGCTCTGTAGCGGGAGCCGCCTACAATGAGCAGTTCTTC
NA,TRBJ1-2,TRBD1,13,TRBV28,CASRVGQGYGYTF,TGTGCCAGCAGGGTAGGACAGGGGTATGGCTACACCTTC
NA,TRBJ1-2,TRBD1,14,TRBV7-9,CASSRQQGSYGYTF,TGTGCCAGCAGCCGGCAACAGGGGTCATATGGCTACACCTTC
NA,TRBJ2-1,TRBD2,14,TRBV7-9,CASSLDQREVEQFF,TGTGCCAGCAGCTTAGATCAGCGGGAGGTTGAGCAGTTCTTC
NA,TRBJ2-7,TRBD2,15,TRBV9,CASSVGEREAGEQYF,TGTGCCAGCAGCGTAGGTGAGCGGGAGGCAGGTGAGCAGTACTTC
NA,TRBJ2-7,TRBD2,19,TRBV19,CASSPRGTSGMGRGYEQYF,TGTGCCAGTAGTCCACGGGGGACTAGCGGGATGGGGCGGGGCTACGAGCAGTACTTC
NA,TRBJ2-1,TRBD1,13,TRBV2,CASSEDRAVEQFF,TGTGCCAGCAGTGAGGACAGGGCAGTTGAGCAGTTCTTC
NA,TRBJ1-2,TRBD1,16,TRBV5-6,CASSLLAGQGYYGYTF,TGTGCCAGCAGCTTGTTAGCGGGACAGGGTTACTATGGCTACACCTTC
NA,TRBJ1-5,NA,15,TRBV7-6,CASSLAGQGNQPQHF,TGTGCCAGCAGCTTAGCGGGGCAGGGGAATCAGCCCCAGCATTTT
NA,TRBJ2-3,NA,15,TRBV28,CASSFRVVGTDTQYF,TGTGCCAGCAGCTTCAGGGTTGTTGGCACAGATACGCAGTATTTT
NA,TRBJ2-1,NA,14,TRBV7-9,CASSLESTFNEQFF,TGTGCCAGCAGCTTAGAATCGACATTCAATGAGCAGTTCTTC
once,TRBJ1-2,NA,17,TRBV21-1,CASSNRDRPYINYGYTF,TGTGCCAGCAGCAACCGGGACAGACCTTATATTAACTATGGCTACACCTTC